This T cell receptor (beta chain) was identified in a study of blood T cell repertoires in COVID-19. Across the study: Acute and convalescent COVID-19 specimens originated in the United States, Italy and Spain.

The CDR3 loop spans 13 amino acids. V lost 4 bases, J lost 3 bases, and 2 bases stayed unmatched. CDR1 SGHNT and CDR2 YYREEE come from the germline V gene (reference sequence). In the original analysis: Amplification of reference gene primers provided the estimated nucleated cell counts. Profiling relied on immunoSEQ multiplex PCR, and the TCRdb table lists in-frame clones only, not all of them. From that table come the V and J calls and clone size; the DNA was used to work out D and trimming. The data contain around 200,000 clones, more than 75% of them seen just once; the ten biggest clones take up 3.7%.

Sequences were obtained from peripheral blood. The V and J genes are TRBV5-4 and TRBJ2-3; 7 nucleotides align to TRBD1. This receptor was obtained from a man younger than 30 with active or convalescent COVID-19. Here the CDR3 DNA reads TGTGCCAGCAGCCAGACAGGGACAGATACGCAGTATTTT. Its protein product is CASSQTGTDTQYF.